Presented here are 20 T cell receptor beta chains from one specimen sequenced in a study of regulatory T cells in long-lasting Graves disease. Both iRepertoire HTBI primers and Arm-PCR of CDR3 regions were used to build the TCR beta libraries. One entry per CDR3 protein, called by TCRdb with MiXCR from the multiplex PCR reads. The table lists 450,000 or so distinct CDR3 sequences, roughly 20% of them singletons. Time point here: persistent/refractory GD, antithyroid drugs over 5 years with positive TRAb. The authors made the TCR library using RNA they extracted from PBMCs. This sample comprised peripheral blood mononuclear cells (PBMCs), obtained when the disease was refractory, from a patient treated with antithyroid drugs. The receptors derive from a female donor with Graves disease.

Many counts were recorded for this clonotype. The genes are TRBV11-2 and TRBJ2-7; 11 nucleotides match TRBD2. Per germline, CDR1 SGHAT and CDR2 FQNNGV. Trimming removed 3 bases from V and 2 bases from J; junction bases left unmatched: 6. There are 16 residues in the CDR3. The chain's CDR3 is CASSFRLAGRAYEQYF. The CDR3 DNA reads TGTGCCAGCAGCTTCAGACTAGCGGGGAGGGCCTACGAGCAGTACTTC.

The CDR3 DNA reads as TGTGCCAGCAGCTTCAGGGGGCCTTCCTACGAGCAGTACTTC. This gives the protein CASSFRGPSYEQYF. V usage is TRBV7-2 and J usage is TRBJ2-7; 8 bases align to TRBD1. CDR1 is SGHTA, CDR2 FQGNSA, per germline. The CDR3 totals 14 residues. Losses at the gene ends were 3 bases for V and 1 base for J; bases not matched to a gene: 2.

There are a few counts of this clonotype. The chain employs TRBV5-1 and TRBJ1-1, with D perhaps matching TRBD1 (5 bases). The CDR3 loop spans 14 amino acids. The germline V gene has CDR1 SGHRS and CDR2 YFSETQ. V lost 4 bases, J lost 1 base, and 11 bases lay in between. CDR3 protein: CASSEGTGNTEAFF. Here the CDR3 DNA reads TGCGCCAGCAGCGAGGGGACGGGGAACACTGAAGCTTTCTTT.

The chain uses TRBV6-2 or TRBV6-3 and TRBJ2-1; no clear D. Germline loops: CDR1 MNHEY, CDR2 SVGEGT. The V and J ends lost 0 bases and 7 bases respectively, with 10 bases between them. CDR3 length: 14 residues. CDR3 amino acids: CASSYSSGWNEQFF. The DNA of the CDR3 is TGTGCCAGCAGTTACTCGTCGGGTTGGAATGAGCAGTTCTTC.

J is TRBJ2-5 and V is TRBV10-3; TRBD1 might be the D (5 bases). This CDR3 has 13 amino acids. The V and J ends lost 11 bases and 0 bases respectively, with 13 bases between them. CDR1 and CDR2 from the germline V gene are ENHRY and SYGVKD. In DNA form, the CDR3 reads TGTGCCGTCCAACAGGTAGACCAAGAGACCCAGTACTTC. Residues: CAVQQVDQETQYF.

The genes are TRBV18 and TRBJ2-6; D ambiguous. Trimming removed 4 bases at V and 0 bases at J, with 16 bases between. Germline CDR1 reads KGHSH; CDR2 reads LQKENI. The CDR3 is made up of 18 amino acids. This CDR3 reads CASSLARTGSSGANVLTF. The CDR3 nucleotides read TGTGCCAGCTCACTCGCGCGGACGGGCAGCTCTGGGGCCAACGTCCTGACTTTC.

Regarding this clonotype: Just one base apart from a much larger clone, this may be a read error. This is likely a read error, given that the CDR3 carries no conserved phenylalanine or tryptophan at its end. The rearrangement links TRBV5-1 to TRBJ1-1; 9 bases are a match to TRBD1. The CDR3 has 15 amino acids. V was pared by 0 bases and J by 6 bases, with 6 bases of the junction left unmatched. Germline CDR1 and CDR2: SGHRS and YFSETQ. The CDR3 nucleotides are TGCGCCAGCAGCTTGGATGGGGACAGGGTTTCTGAAGCTTTCCTT. Protein: CASSLDGDRVSEAFL.

The gene calls are TRBV5-4 and TRBJ1-4, with D uncertain. V was clipped by 5 bases and J by 4 bases, with 12 bases between them. The CDR3 is made up of 14 amino acids. Germline CDR1 and CDR2: SGHNT and YYREEE (reference sequence). The CDR3 region is CASRSGKNNEKLFF. In DNA form, the CDR3 reads TGTGCCAGCAGATCCGGGAAGAATAATGAAAAACTGTTTTTT.

This clonotype was seen many times. The V gene is TRBV7-3, the J gene TRBJ2-7; 8 nucleotides agree with TRBD2. The CDR3 has 14 amino acids. Germline V gene sequence: CDR1 SGHTA, CDR2 FQGTGA. V shed 4 bases, J shed 3 bases, and the junction held 5 bases outside the gene matches. CDR3 bases: TGTGCCAGCAGCTCACGGACTAGCAGCTACGAGCAGTACTTC. Its protein product is CASSSRTSSYEQYF.

This clonotype has only a few counts. The CDR3 sequence is CASSVATRGGMQETQYF. The CDR3 bases are TGTGCCAGCAGCGTAGCCACCAGAGGCGGGATGCAAGAGACCCAGTACTTC. The V gene is TRBV9, the J gene TRBJ2-5; perhaps TRBD2 as D (6 bases). The V end lost 0 bases, the J end lost 2 bases, and 17 bases lay between the germline ends. The CDR3 extends over 17 amino acids. The germline V gene encodes CDR1 SGDLS and CDR2 YYNGEE.

V gene TRBV5-1 combines with J gene TRBJ2-3; 14 nucleotides match TRBD2. This CDR3 has 16 amino acids. J was trimmed by 5 bases and V by 4 bases; bases with no gene match: 6. Germline CDR1 is SGHRS and CDR2 is YFSETQ. In DNA, the CDR3 is TGCGCCAGCAGCCCGGGACTAGCGGGAGTGGGAGATACGCAGTATTTT. This codes for CASSPGLAGVGDTQYF.

This clonotype was picked up a small number of times. The rearrangement uses TRBV6-1 and TRBJ2-1; D may be TRBD2 (5 bases). V was shortened by 5 bases and J by 3 bases, with 20 bases between the two germline ends. Germline CDR1 and CDR2: MNHNS and SASEGT. This CDR3 spans 17 amino acids. CDR3 in amino acids: CASSPFPVWRIYNEQFF. In DNA, the CDR3 is TGTGCCAGCAGTCCGTTCCCGGTCTGGAGGATCTACAATGAGCAGTTCTTC.

In this sample, this clonotype turned up many times. The rearrangement links TRBV11-2 to TRBJ2-5; D unclear. Trimming left V 0 bases short and J 0 bases short, with 8 bases between. The CDR3 has 15 amino acids. In germline, CDR1 is SGHAT, CDR2 FQNNGV. Here the CDR3 reads CASSLETVYQETQYF. The DNA of the CDR3 is TGTGCCAGCAGCTTAGAAACTGTGTACCAAGAGACCCAGTACTTC.

Only a few counts were recorded for this clonotype. The rearrangement links TRBV15 to TRBJ2-7, with 12 bases lining up with TRBD1. CDR3 length equals 15 residues. From germline, CDR1 is LNHNV and CDR2 YYDKDF (reference sequence). Unmatched junction bases numbered 9, after V lost 7 bases and J lost 5 bases. The CDR3 here is CATKHFGTGGHEQYF. For the CDR3, the DNA is TGTGCCACCAAGCACTTCGGGACAGGGGGCCACGAGCAGTACTTC.

This clonotype has a count of ten or more. DNA of the CDR3: TGCAGTGCTTCTAAACTAGGACAGGGATACGAGCAGTACTTC. Its protein product is CSASKLGQGYEQYF. The V call is TRBV20-1, the J call TRBJ2-7, with 8 bases that match TRBD1. The CDR3 loop spans 14 amino acids. Per germline, CDR1 DFQATT and CDR2 SNEGSKA (reference sequence). V trimming: 5 bases; J trimming: 4 bases; junction bases outside the gene matches: 10.

The chain recombines TRBV6-2 or TRBV6-3 with TRBJ2-7; the D gene is possibly TRBD2 (6 bases). V lost 4 bases, J lost 4 bases, and 14 bases lay in between. The germline CDR1 and CDR2 sequences are MNHEY and SVGEGT. The CDR3 runs 14 residues. CDR3 nucleotides: TGTGCCAGCAGTTGGGGTGCAGGGACTTACGAGCAGTACTTC. It translates to CASSWGAGTYEQYF.

This clonotype appeared many times. This chain connects TRBV6-1 to TRBJ2-7; D gene uncertain. Germline lookup yields CDR1 MNHNS and CDR2 SASEGT. The CDR3 extends over 16 amino acids. The V end lost 4 bases, the J end lost 0 bases, and 16 bases lay between the germline ends. CDR3 in amino acids: CASSGQRSLSSYEQYF. The CDR3, as DNA: TGTGCCAGCAGTGGTCAGAGGAGCCTCAGCTCCTACGAGCAGTACTTC.

As to this clonotype: A much larger clonotype is one base distant, so this may be a read error. The chain combines TRBV6-6 with TRBJ2-2; D is uncertain. The CDR3 length is 17 residues. CDR1 and CDR2 from the germline V gene are MNHNY and SVGAGI (reference sequence). CDR3 bases: TGTGCCGGCAGTTACTCTTTGAGCACGAATTTGGGCGGGGAGCTGTTTTTT. As protein: CAGSYSLSTNLGGELFF.

This clonotype was seen repeatedly, ten times or more. The rearrangement uses TRBV12-3 or TRBV12-4 and TRBJ1-4; D is unresolved. Trimming left V 5 bases short and J 3 bases short, with 16 bases between. This CDR3 is built from 16 residues. CDR3 protein: CASSTHSAESNEKLFF. The CDR3 region has the DNA TGTGCCAGCAGTACCCATTCGGCAGAGTCTAATGAAAAACTGTTTTTT.

The chain links TRBV6-1 to TRBJ1-1; tentatively, D is TRBD1 (5 bases). Germline V gene data show CDR1 as MNHNS and CDR2 as SASEGT. The CDR3 spans 11 residues. Trimming removed 7 bases from V and 10 bases from J, with 13 bases in between. For the CDR3, the DNA is TGTGCCAGCATTCAAACCGGGGGAGCTTTCTTT. Translation: CASIQTGGAFF.